This T cell receptor beta chain is from a study of PD-1 and CTLA-4 blockade in melanoma. The CDR3 runs to 14 residues. Between the trimmed V and J ends, which lost 4 bases and 1 base, there was a span of 11 bases. Germline V lookup: CDR1 SGHNT, CDR2 YYREEE (reference sequence). Repertoires were generated with immunoSEQ multiplex PCR, while TCRdb's copy carries only in-frame clones and drops some. The sample consists of around 16,000 clones, roughly 73% of them appearing once. This chain links TRBV5-4 with TRBJ2-5; the D gene is possibly TRBD1 (6 bases). This receptor was taken from a human donor with melanoma. The input for sequencing was CD8+ T cells from peripheral blood, taken before anti-PD-1 treatment. The CDR3 sequence is CASSLGQLQETQYF. CDR3 bases: TGTGCCAGCAGCCTGGGACAACTCCAAGAGACCCAGTACTTC.